These 19 T cell receptor beta chains originate from one sample sequenced in a study of control samples from healthy donors and cancer patients. TCRdb keeps only in-frame clones here, not all; method: immunoSEQ multiplex PCR. This table holds around 250,000 clones, almost 85% found once. The sequenced sample consisted of PBMCs. These receptors all come from a woman in her sixties with lung cancer.

The chain joins TRBV6-6 to TRBJ1-5; no clear D gene. Trimming took 0 bases from V and 5 from J, leaving 5 bases between them. This CDR3 has 13 amino acids. Germline V gives CDR1 MNHNY, CDR2 SVGAGI (reference sequence). This CDR3 reads CASSYSNYQPQHF. CDR3 bases: TGTGCCAGCAGTTACTCGAATTATCAGCCCCAGCATTTT.

This chain connects TRBV9 to TRBJ2-5; D gene ambiguous. The CDR3 has 14 residues. Germline V gene lookup returns CDR1 SGDLS and CDR2 YYNGEE. Trimming removed 0 bases at V and 5 bases at J, with 11 bases between. CDR3 bases: TGTGCCAGCAGCGTAGACATAGGTCGGGAGACCCAGTACTTC. It encodes CASSVDIGRETQYF.

The rearrangement uses TRBV7-2 and TRBJ2-2; 10 nucleotides agree with TRBD1. The CDR3 spans 15 residues. Trimming removed 4 bases from V and 7 bases from J; junction bases left unmatched: 6. Germline CDR1 reads SGHTA; CDR2 reads FQGNSA. The CDR3 here is CASSWRGQGSGELFF. Written as DNA, the CDR3 is TGTGCCAGCAGCTGGAGGGGACAGGGGAGCGGGGAGCTGTTTTTT.

The chain recombines TRBV28 with TRBJ2-1; TRBD2 matches 12 bases. The CDR3 loop spans 17 amino acids. Germline CDR1 is MDHEN and CDR2 is SYDVKM. Trimming at V came to 2 bases and at J to 4 bases, leaving 6 bases not matched to a gene. CDR3 nucleotides: TGTGCCAGCAGTTTAGGTGGACTAGCGGGATTATACAATGAGCAGTTCTTC. This gives the protein CASSLGGLAGLYNEQFF.

The V gene is TRBV2, the J gene TRBJ1-1; D is perhaps TRBD1 (5 bases). Trimming took off 5 bases at V and 10 bases at J, with 11 bases between the two ends. CDR1 and CDR2 from the germline V gene are SNHLY and FYNNEI. This CDR3 is built from 11 residues. The CDR3 loop is CASSLTERAFF. The CDR3, as DNA: TGTGCCAGCAGTCTGACAGAGAGAGCTTTCTTT.

The V and J genes are TRBV9 and TRBJ2-5; 9 bases fit TRBD1. Looked up from germline, CDR1 is SGDLS and CDR2 is YYNGEE. V lost 4 bases and J lost 2; bases outside the gene matches: 3. The CDR3 has 14 residues. CDR3 nucleotide sequence: TGTGCCAGCAGCTGGGGACAGGGACAAGAGACCCAGTACTTC. It specifies CASSWGQGQETQYF.

The J gene is TRBJ2-1, the V gene TRBV10-2, with a weak D call TRBD1 (6 bases). This CDR3 spans 13 amino acids. Germline V gene lookup returns CDR1 WSHSY and CDR2 SAAADI. V was clipped by 2 bases and J by 12 bases, with 14 bases between them. CDR3: CASSEIYRDGQFF. CDR3 DNA sequence: TGCGCCAGCAGTGAGATTTACAGGGATGGGCAGTTCTTC.

This clone was seen only once. At the DNA level, this CDR3 is encoded by other sequences in the same sample as well. The chain joins TRBV18 to TRBJ2-6; D ambiguous. Germline CDR1 KGHSH, CDR2 LQKENI. This CDR3 has 13 residues. V lost 2 bases and J lost 1, with 0 bases in between. The CDR3 DNA sequence: TGTGCCAGCTCACCATCTGGGGCCAACGTCCTGACTTTC. This sequence encodes CASSPSGANVLTF. Full variable domain (missing parts from reference TRBV18 and TRBJ2-6): NAGVMQNPRHLVRRRGQEARLRCSPMKGHSHVYWYRQLPEEGLKFMVYLQKENIIDESGMPKERFSAEFPKEGPSILRIQQVVRGDSAAYFCASSPSGANVLTFGAGSRLTVL.

The chain's CDR3 is CASSPGVGGGATDTQYF. The DNA of the CDR3 is TGTGCCAGCAGCCCAGGTGTTGGCGGGGGGGCCACAGATACGCAGTATTTT. The V and J genes are TRBV7-3 and TRBJ2-3, with 9 nucleotides matching TRBD2. CDR3 length equals 17 residues. Germline lookup yields CDR1 SGHTA and CDR2 FQGTGA. J was trimmed by 2 bases and V by 5 bases; bases with no gene match: 11.

The rearrangement links TRBV2 to TRBJ2-3; 7 bases fit TRBD1. V was clipped by 2 bases and J by 4 bases; unmatched bases: 6. Germline assignment: CDR1 SNHLY and CDR2 FYNNEI. The CDR3 totals 15 residues. CDR3 protein: CASSELGTDADTQYF. CDR3 nucleotide sequence: TGTGCCAGCAGTGAACTCGGGACAGACGCAGATACGCAGTATTTT. Full variable domain (outside the CDR3, taken from reference TRBV2 and TRBJ2-3): EPEVTQTPSHQVTQMGQEVILRCVPISNHLYFYWYRQILGQKVEFLVSFYNNEISEKSEIFDDQFSVERPDGSNFTLKIRSTKLEDSAMYFCASSELGTDADTQYFGPGTRLTVL.

The rearrangement links TRBV28 to TRBJ2-1, with 8 bases fitting TRBD1. Losses at the gene ends were 5 bases for V and 5 bases for J; bases not matched to a gene: 2. Germline CDR1 and CDR2: MDHEN and SYDVKM. This CDR3 contains 13 residues. The CDR3 protein is CASSGTGHNEQFF. In DNA, the CDR3 is TGTGCCAGCAGTGGGACAGGTCACAATGAGCAGTTCTTC.

DNA of the CDR3: TGTGCCAGCAGTTTCGCGGGTAGCAATCAGCCCCAGCATTTT. It translates to CASSFAGSNQPQHF. The J gene is TRBJ1-5, the V gene TRBV27; D ambiguous. The CDR3 covers 14 residues. Germline V gene lookup returns CDR1 MNHEY and CDR2 SMNVEV (reference sequence). Trimming shortened V by 3 bases and J by 0 bases, and 6 bases separated the two germline ends.

As regards this clone: The sample contains more than one DNA sequence encoding this CDR3. The V and J genes are TRBV5-1 and TRBJ2-2, with D perhaps matching TRBD1 (5 bases). The CDR3 consists of 14 residues. The V gene's germline CDR1 is SGHRS and CDR2 YFSETQ. The ends were cut back, 2 bases at V and 4 bases at J, with 9 bases in the middle. CDR3 sequence reads: CASSLGQGTGELFF. CDR3 sequence (DNA): TGCGCCAGCAGCTTAGGGCAGGGCACCGGGGAGCTGTTTTTT.

This clone was observed once. The V and J genes are TRBV5-4 and TRBJ2-7; 10 nucleotides match TRBD2. This CDR3 spans 15 amino acids. CDR1 SGHNT and CDR2 YYREEE come from the germline V gene (reference sequence). Losses at the gene ends were 5 bases for V and 0 bases for J; bases not matched to a gene: 5. The CDR3 DNA reads as TGTGCCAGCAGTCAGGGGACTAGCGACTCCTACGAGCAGTACTTC. Its translation is CASSQGTSDSYEQYF.

The rearrangement uses TRBV28 and TRBJ1-2; a weak D match, TRBD1 (6 bases). This CDR3 is built from 14 residues. V shed 5 bases and J shed 5 bases, with 15 bases lying between them. The germline CDR1 and CDR2 sequences are MDHEN and SYDVKM. The DNA of the CDR3 is TGTGCCAGCAGTGGATCAGGGGATCTGTATGGCTACACCTTC. Encoded protein: CASSGSGDLYGYTF.

V is TRBV5-1 and J is TRBJ2-1; 8 nucleotides line up with TRBD2. With V trimmed by 8 bases and J by 0 bases, 7 bases remained unmatched. Germline V lookup: CDR1 SGHRS, CDR2 YFSETQ. The CDR3 has 15 residues. CDR3: CASYERESSYNEQFF. The CDR3 nucleotides are TGCGCCAGTTACGAGCGGGAGTCCTCCTACAATGAGCAGTTCTTC. Using reference TRBV5-1 and TRBJ2-1 for the parts outside the CDR3, the full variable domain is KAGVTQTPRYLIKTRGQQVTLSCSPISGHRSVSWYQQTPGQGLQFLFEYFSETQRNKGNFPGRFSGRQFSNSRSEMNVSTLELGDSALYLCASYERESSYNEQFFGPGTRLTVL.

This sequence joins TRBV19 and TRBJ1-1; maybe TRBD1 (5 bases). This CDR3 comprises 15 residues. The V gene lost 3 bases and the J gene lost 4 bases, with 15 bases spanning the gap. Germline CDR1 and CDR2: LNHDA and SQIVND (reference sequence). The CDR3 reads CASSIQGSWPTEAFF. The CDR3 DNA follows: TGTGCCAGTAGTATTCAGGGCAGTTGGCCCACTGAAGCTTTCTTT.

This chain joins TRBV4-1 and TRBJ2-2; 8 bases are shared with TRBD1. This CDR3 has 16 amino acids. CDR1 is MGHRA and CDR2 is YSYEKL in the germline V gene. V trimming: 4 bases; J trimming: 1 base; junction bases outside the gene matches: 5. The CDR3 protein is CASSRTGTGNTGELFF. The DNA for the CDR3 is TGCGCCAGCAGCCGCACCGGGACAGGGAACACCGGGGAGCTGTTTTTT.

The chain links TRBV24-1 to TRBJ2-1; D might be TRBD2 (5 bases). This CDR3 region has 16 residues. V shed 4 bases and J shed 4 bases, with 16 bases lying between them. Germline V CDR1 and CDR2: KGHDR, SFDVKD. CDR3 sequence reads: CATSDSLMEEYNEQFF. CDR3 coding DNA: TGTGCCACCAGTGACTCCCTCATGGAGGAATACAATGAGCAGTTCTTC.